These 13 T cell receptor beta chains came from one sample sequenced in a study of blood T cells in healthy people across ages. The use of a sample-barcoded 5' primer and a J-beta primer mix characterized a second PCR of 7 to 11 cycles. TCRdb itself ran the 5' RACE reads through MiXCR, one entry per CDR3 protein. This table has 630,000 or so distinct CDR3 sequences, about a third appearing once. Specimen: blood. Receptors were obtained from a woman of 80 years or more in good health.

This clonotype occurred a few times. The chain has TRBV9 and TRBJ2-5; D tentatively fits TRBD1 or TRBD2 (5 bases each). The germline V gene has CDR1 SGDLS and CDR2 YYNGEE. The CDR3 contains 16 residues. Between the trimmed V and J ends, which lost 4 bases and 5 bases, there was a span of 21 bases. The CDR3 region is CASSPTGAVMGETQYF. CDR3 bases: TGTGCCAGCAGCCCCACCGGGGCCGTTATGGGGGAGACCCAGTACTTC. Using reference TRBV9 and TRBJ2-5 for the parts outside the CDR3, the full variable domain is DSGVTQTPKHLITATGQRVTLRCSPRSGDLSVYWYQQSLDQGLQFLIQYYNGEERAKGNILERFSAQQFPDLHSELNLSSLELGDSALYFCASSPTGAVMGETQYFGPGTRLLVL.

This clonotype has ten or more counts. The chain recombines TRBV3-1 with TRBJ1-2; perhaps TRBD1 as D (5 bases). The CDR3 has 12 amino acids. Germline V lookup: CDR1 LGHDT, CDR2 YNNKEL (reference sequence). The V and J ends lost 4 bases and 7 bases respectively, with 10 bases between them. CDR3 DNA: TGTGCCAGCAGCCGCCTCCAGGGTGGCTACACCTTC. It encodes CASSRLQGGYTF.

Turning to this clonotype: A much bigger clone sits one base away, suggesting this may be a read error. The chain uses TRBV5-1 and TRBJ2-7; 8 bases align to TRBD2. Germline values: CDR1 SGHRS, CDR2 YFSETQ. V lost 3 bases to trimming and J lost 2 bases; unmatched junction nucleotides: 10. The CDR3 is 16 residues long. CDR3 sequence (DNA): TGCGCCAGCAGCTACCGGGGGGGACGGGGTCCCTACGAGCAGTACTTC. Translating gives CASSYRGGRGPYEQYF.

The chain carries TRBV7-6 and TRBJ2-2; TRBD2 aligns across 10 bases. The CDR3 spans 17 residues. Looked up from germline, CDR1 is SGHVS and CDR2 is FNYEAQ. Germline trimming cut 2 bases from V and 3 bases from J; bases unmatched to any gene: 6. CDR3 DNA sequence: TGTGCCAGCAGCTTAATCCCTAGCGGGGGCCACACCGGGGAGCTGTTTTTT. Residues: CASSLIPSGGHTGELFF. The whole variable domain, remainder taken from reference TRBV7-6 and TRBJ2-2, is GAGVSQSPRYKVTKRGQDVALRCDPISGHVSLYWYRQALGQGPEFLTYFNYEAQQDKSGLPNDRFSAERPEGSISTLTIQRTEQRDSAMYRCASSLIPSGGHTGELFFGEGSRLTVL.

Concerning this clonotype itself: A much larger clone sits a single nucleotide away, making a read error possible. The CDR3 DNA follows: TGTACCAGCAGCCCGTCCGGACTAGCGGGGGCGAACGAGCAGTACTTC. This sequence encodes CTSSPSGLAGANEQYF. The rearrangement joins TRBV7-6 to TRBJ2-4, with TRBD2 matching over 13 bases. The DNA end lines up better with TRBJ2-7; the J call may be wrong. The CDR3 has 16 amino acids. CDR1 and CDR2 from the germline V gene are SGHVS and FNYEAQ.

This clonotype was counted ten times or more. The rearrangement links TRBV28 to TRBJ2-7; 9 bases line up with TRBD2. The CDR3 length is 15 residues. Germline CDR1 reads MDHEN; CDR2 reads SYDVKM. V dropped 7 bases and J dropped 0; count of bases not matched to a gene: 7. CDR3 nucleotide sequence: TGTGCCAGCATTCTAAGCGGGGGGAGCTCCTACGAGCAGTACTTC. It encodes CASILSGGSSYEQYF. The full variable domain, its missing parts supplied by reference TRBV28 and TRBJ2-7, is DVKVTQSSRYLVKRTGEKVFLECVQDMDHENMFWYRQDPGLGLRLIYFSYDVKMKEKGDIPEGYSVSREKKERFSLILESASTNQTSMYLCASILSGGSSYEQYFGPGTRLTVT.

This clonotype was counted many times. This rearrangement joins TRBV12-3 or TRBV12-4 to TRBJ2-7, with 8 positions matching TRBD1. There are 15 residues in the CDR3. V trimming: 5 bases; J trimming: 2 bases; junction bases outside the gene matches: 8. CDR3 coding DNA: TGTGCCAGCAGTCCCGACAGGGGACAGGCCTACGAGCAGTACTTC. It specifies CASSPDRGQAYEQYF.

This clonotype was observed many times. The chain uses TRBV5-1 and TRBJ1-5, with TRBD1 identical over 7 bases. J gave up 1 base and V 5 bases, and 6 bases lay outside the gene matches. Germline assignment: CDR1 SGHRS and CDR2 YFSETQ. The CDR3 is 15 amino acids. This chain's CDR3 is CASRLTGQSNQPQHF. The CDR3, as DNA: TGCGCCAGCAGATTAACGGGACAGAGCAATCAGCCCCAGCATTTT.

CDR3 sequence: CASSRTSGTSTDTQYF. As DNA, the CDR3 is TGTGCCAGCAGCCGGACTAGCGGGACTAGCACAGATACGCAGTATTTT. This chain connects TRBV3-1 to TRBJ2-3; 12 nucleotides match TRBD2. V lost 4 bases to trimming and J lost 0 bases; unmatched junction nucleotides: 2. Germline V CDR1 and CDR2: LGHDT, YNNKEL (reference sequence). The CDR3 runs 16 residues.

This clonotype came up many times. This chain joins TRBV18 and TRBJ2-4; TRBD1 matches at 12 bases. Germline loops: CDR1 KGHSH, CDR2 LQKENI. V lost 1 base to trimming and J lost 13 bases; unmatched junction nucleotides: 11. This CDR3 has 16 residues. Written as DNA, the CDR3 is TGTGCCAGCTCACCACTTGGGACAGGGGGCGCGTCTAAGCAGTACTTC. Residues: CASSPLGTGGASKQYF.

The V and J genes are TRBV7-2 and TRBJ2-1; D gene uncertain. The CDR3 has 15 residues. CDR1 SGHTA and CDR2 FQGNSA come from the germline V gene. V was clipped by 3 bases and J by 1 base, with 10 bases between them. CDR3 in amino acids: CASSFSGQSYNEQFF. For the CDR3, the DNA is TGTGCCAGCAGCTTTTCAGGCCAGTCCTACAATGAGCAGTTCTTC.

In this sample, this clonotype turned up many times. The J gene is TRBJ2-7, the V gene TRBV6-2 or TRBV6-3, with 7 bases identical to TRBD2. The CDR3 is 15 residues long. The germline V gene encodes CDR1 MNHEY and CDR2 SVGEGT. Germline trimming cut 4 bases from V and 6 bases from J; bases unmatched to any gene: 12. The chain's CDR3 is CASSLVGRPGGEQYF. CDR3 sequence (DNA): TGTGCCAGCAGTTTGGTGGGCAGGCCGGGGGGCGAGCAGTACTTC.

About this clonotype itself: A junction end diverges from the germline sequence, so it may reflect a read error. The V call is TRBV6-2 or TRBV6-3, the J call TRBJ2-1; possibly TRBD2 for D (5 bases). CDR3 size: 16 residues. CDR1 is MNHEY and CDR2 is SVGEGT in the germline V gene. The CDR3 DNA is TGTGCCAGCTGTTACAATCCCAGCGGTCCCTACAATGAGCAGTTCTTC. As protein: CASCYNPSGPYNEQFF.